The TCR beta chain described here comes from a study of early T cells in non-severe SARS-CoV-2 infection. Whole-study context: Sequencing used unsorted whole-blood bulk RNA, so chains lack pairing.

The CDR3 covers 15 residues. Germline values: CDR1 SEHNR, CDR2 FQNEAQ (reference sequence). J gave up 6 bases and V 1 base, and 5 bases lay outside the gene matches. Unique molecular identifiers tagged individual cDNA molecules. Via MiXCR, TCRdb re-called the 5' RACE reads, giving one row per CDR3 protein. The sample consists of around 62,000 distinct CDR3 sequences, 9.5% to 15% of them appearing once. In this sample, this clonotype turned up many times. The antigen remains unidentified. Findings of the study overall: VDJdb-based matching was biased toward anti-spike CD8 responses and missed private and CD4 specificities.

The receptor comes from an adult who was a healthcare worker with PCR-confirmed SARS-CoV-2 infection or an uninfected control (not recorded which). The gene calls are TRBV7-9 and TRBJ2-4; 8 nucleotides align to TRBD2. Sequencing used whole blood. As DNA, the CDR3 is TGTGCCAGCAGCTTAGTCGGCGGGGGGAGAAACATTCAGTACTTC. Translation gives CASSLVGGGRNIQYF.